This T cell receptor beta chain originates from a study of blood T cells in healthy people across ages. Study-wide findings and caveats: Among T cells, TCR beta diversity per million cells dropped roughly linearly as age rose.

Using a J-beta primer mix together with a sample-barcoded 5' primer, a second PCR was run for roughly 6 to 12 cycles. CDR3-containing paired-end reads numbering at least 2.5 million came from each sample. TCRdb processed the 5' RACE reads anew with MiXCR; each CDR3 protein has one entry. The profile covers over a million distinct CDR3 sequences, with approximately 59% appearing a single time and 6.5% to 8% taken by the ten largest. This CDR3 region has 14 residues. The V gene's germline CDR1 is DFQATT and CDR2 SNEGSKA (reference sequence). V lost 1 base, J lost 2 bases, and 4 bases stayed unmatched. A word on this clonotype: Its antigen is unknown.

The donors, all healthy, were Caucasians living in Russia, aged about 6 to 95. In each sample, at least 6 million PBMCs were isolated. Sample: blood. The TCR originated in a man aged 18 to 29 in good health. The genes are TRBV20-1 and TRBJ2-5, with 7 bases aligning to TRBD1. The CDR3 DNA reads as TGCAGTGCTAGAGGAGGCAGGGGGCAAGAGACCCAGTACTTC. It encodes CSARGGRGQETQYF.